A single sample is the source of the 3 T cell receptor beta chains below, sequenced in a study of blood T cells in healthy people across ages. The use of a sample-barcoded 5' primer and a J-beta primer mix characterized a second PCR of roughly 7 to 11 cycles. TCRdb processed the 5' RACE reads anew with MiXCR; each CDR3 protein has one entry. The sample holds some 890,000 distinct CDR3 sequences, roughly 28% seen once. These data were also reused for a study on T cells of mothers and their children.

Sequenced input: blood. All receptors come from a woman in her thirties or forties in good health.

This clonotype was observed a handful of times. The chain joins TRBV30 to TRBJ2-7, with TRBD2 identical over 7 bases. V gave up 4 bases and J gave up 3 bases; unmatched junction bases: 3. The CDR3 loop spans 12 amino acids. Germline lookup yields CDR1 GTSNPN and CDR2 SVGIG (reference sequence). The CDR3 DNA sequence: TGTGCCTGGACGGGGGGTGGCTACGAGCAGTACTTC. It yields the protein CAWTGGGYEQYF.

This clonotype has more than one count but fewer than ten. With a much larger clone just one base away, this may be a read error. The rearrangement uses TRBV20-1 and TRBJ1-1; a possible D gene is TRBD1 (6 bases). Germline lookup yields CDR1 DFQATT and CDR2 SNEGSKA (reference sequence). The CDR3 has 15 residues. With 5 bases removed from V and 6 bases from J, the gap between germline ends came to 22 bases. CDR3 sequence reads: CSAGGGPSGVPEAFF. In DNA, the CDR3 is TGCAGTGCTGGAGGGGGGCCCTCTGGTGTACCTGAAGCTTTCTTT.

This clonotype was counted a few times. V is TRBV5-1 and J is TRBJ2-7; TRBD1 is a possible D gene (6 bases). V was pared by 3 bases and J by 1 base, with 11 bases between. Germline V lookup: CDR1 SGHRS, CDR2 YFSETQ. The CDR3 has 14 residues. The CDR3 DNA follows: TGCGCCAGCAGCTCACTGGACAGTTCCTACGAGCAGTACTTC. Translating it yields CASSSLDSSYEQYF.